Given below is one T cell receptor (beta chain) in context. Germline CDR1 SGHAT, CDR2 FQNNGV. The CDR3 sequence is 16 residues long. V trimming: 3 bases; J trimming: 4 bases; junction bases outside the gene matches: 8. The data originate from a study of blood T cell repertoires in COVID-19. Study context: Collection of acute and convalescent COVID-19 samples took place in the United States, Italy and Spain. The analysed material was cDNA or gDNA that came from T cells, B-cell-depleted T cells, or PBMCs.

The repertoire was sequenced with immunoSEQ multiplex PCR; TCRdb's copy has only in-frame clones and lacks some. Among fewer than 150,000 clones, roughly 81% were seen once, and the ten largest hold about 13%. This clonotype originated in a human donor in a cohort sampled during active COVID-19. V usage is TRBV11-2 and J usage is TRBJ1-4, with TRBD1 identical over 7 bases. Specimen: peripheral blood. DNA of the CDR3: TGTGCCAGCAGCTTTTCTCGGACAGGTCTTAATGAAAAACTGTTTTTT. This translates into CASSFSRTGLNEKLFF.